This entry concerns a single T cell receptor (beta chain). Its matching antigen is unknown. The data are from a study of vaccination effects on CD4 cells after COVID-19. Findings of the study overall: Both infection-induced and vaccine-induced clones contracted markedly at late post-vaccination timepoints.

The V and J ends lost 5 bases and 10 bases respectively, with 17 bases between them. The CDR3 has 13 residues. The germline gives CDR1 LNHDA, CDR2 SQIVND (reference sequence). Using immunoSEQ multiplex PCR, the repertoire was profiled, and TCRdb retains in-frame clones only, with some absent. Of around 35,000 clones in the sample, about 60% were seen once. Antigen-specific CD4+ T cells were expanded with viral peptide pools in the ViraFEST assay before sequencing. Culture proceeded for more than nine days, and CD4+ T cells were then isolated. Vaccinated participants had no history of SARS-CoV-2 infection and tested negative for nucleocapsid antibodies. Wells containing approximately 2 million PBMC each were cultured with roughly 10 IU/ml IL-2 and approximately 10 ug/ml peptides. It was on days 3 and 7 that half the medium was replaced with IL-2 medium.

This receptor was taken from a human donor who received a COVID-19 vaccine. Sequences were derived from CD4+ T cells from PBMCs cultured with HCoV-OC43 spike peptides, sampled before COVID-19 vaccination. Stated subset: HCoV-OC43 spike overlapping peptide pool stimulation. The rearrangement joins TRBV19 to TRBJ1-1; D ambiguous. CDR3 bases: TGTGCCAGTAGTTCAACCCCCAGTTTTGTAGCTTTCTTT. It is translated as CASSSTPSFVAFF.